A selection of T cell receptor beta chains follows, all from one sample in a study of cytomegalovirus exposure and HLA in healthy donors. TCRdb keeps only in-frame clones here, not all; method: immunoSEQ multiplex PCR. The sample includes 160,000 or so clones, around 80% seen only once; the top ten take under 0.75%. Sequenced input: PBMCs. The receptors derive from a woman in her forties in good health and CMV-seronegative. The CDR3 runs from the conserved cysteine through the conserved F or W. A D gene is named only where the DNA matches it firmly. The size of a clone is reported for some rows only, either as once, few or many, or as a class for expanded clones.

J gene | V gene | D gene | clone size | CDR3 DNA | CDR3 protein
TRBJ1-1 | TRBV19 | - | - | TGTGCCAGTAGTGACGGCCCTTCGGGATGGGTGAACACTGAAGCTTTCTTT | CASSDGPSGWVNTEAFF
TRBJ2-3 | TRBV6-6 | - | - | TGTGCCAGCACGAACTATAGGGATACGCAGTATTTT | CASTNYRDTQYF
TRBJ2-7 | TRBV14 | TRBD2 | - | TGTGCCAGCAGACTAGCGGGGGTCTACGAGCAGTACTTC | CASRLAGVYEQYF
TRBJ2-7 | TRBV7-8 | - | - | TGTGCCAGCAGCTTAGTAGTATCAGGGGACTACGAGCAGTACTTC | CASSLVVSGDYEQYF
TRBJ2-3 | TRBV6-1 | - | few | TGTGCCAGCTCTCAGGTCACAGATACGCAGTATTTT | CASSQVTDTQYF
TRBJ2-3 | TRBV29-1 | - | - | TGCAGCGTTGAATTCGGGATAGATACGCAGTATTTT | CSVEFGIDTQYF
TRBJ1-5 | TRBV6-1 | - | - | TGTGCCAGTCCAACAGGGAGTCAGCCCCAGCATTTT | CASPTGSQPQHF
TRBJ1-6 | TRBV5-1 | TRBD1 | - | TGCGCCAGCAGCTTCGGGACAGGGAATTCACCCCTCCACTTT | CASSFGTGNSPLHF
TRBJ1-1 | TRBV2 | TRBD1 | - | TGTGCCGGCAGTGCTAGGGCAGGGGGCATGAACACTGAAGCTTTCTTT | CAGSARAGGMNTEAFF
TRBJ2-7 | TRBV7-9 | - | - | TGTGCCAGCAGCGTTAGCTACGAGCAGTACTTC | CASSVSYEQYF
TRBJ2-7 | TRBV7-3 | - | - | TGTGCCAGCAGCTTAATAAAATTCTGGAGACAGGACTCCTACGAGCAGTACTTC | CASSLIKFWRQDSYEQYF
TRBJ1-5 | TRBV5-6 | TRBD1 | - | TGTGCCAGCAGCCCCACCGGGACAGGCTTAACCCATAGCAATCAGCCCCAGCATTTT | CASSPTGTGLTHSNQPQHF
TRBJ2-7 | TRBV10-3 | TRBD1 | few | TGTGCCATCAGCGACAGGGGATACGAGCAGTACTTC | CAISDRGYEQYF
TRBJ1-4 | TRBV19 | TRBD1 | - | TGTGCCAGTAGAGGACAGGGGGCGAGGGTAACTAATGAAAAACTGTTTTTT | CASRGQGARVTNEKLFF
TRBJ1-3 | TRBV7-9 | - | - | TGTGCCAGCAGCTTAATACTTAAGGGAAACAGGGTATTTGGAAACACCATATATTTT | CASSLILKGNRVFGNTIYF
TRBJ1-1 | TRBV11-3 | TRBD1 | - | TGTGCCAGCAGCTTCGGGACAGTTATCACTGAAGCTTTCTTT | CASSFGTVITEAFF
TRBJ1-1 | TRBV4-1 | - | - | TGCGCCAGCAGCCAAGATCCGGGGAATCAAGCTTTCTTT | CASSQDPGNQAFF
TRBJ2-7 | TRBV13 | TRBD1 | - | TGTGCCAGCAGCCCGGGGGCAGGGGGCCGCTACGAGCAGTACTTC | CASSPGAGGRYEQYF
TRBJ2-7 | TRBV5-5 | TRBD1 | - | TGTGCCAGCAGCTACGGACAGGGGGCGTGGGAGCAGTACTTC | CASSYGQGAWEQYF
TRBJ2-1 | TRBV25-1 | TRBD2 | - | TGTGCCAGCACGGCGGGGGGGCCCTACAATGAGCAGTTCTTC | CASTAGGPYNEQFF
TRBJ2-1 | TRBV6-6 | - | - | TGTGCCAGCAGTCCCCAGCCGGGTCTAACCTACAATGAGCAGTTCTTC | CASSPQPGLTYNEQFF
TRBJ2-7 | TRBV2 | - | - | TGTGCCAGCGCTATTGCCTACGAGCAGTACTTC | CASAIAYEQYF
TRBJ1-1 | TRBV27 | - | - | TGTGCCAGCAGTCCGACGGGAGGTCTTTTGAACACTGAAGCTTTCTTT | CASSPTGGLLNTEAFF
TRBJ2-1 | TRBV9 | TRBD1 | - | TGTGCCAGCAGCGTAGTGACAGGGTCCTCCTACAATGAGCAGTTCTTC | CASSVVTGSSYNEQFF
TRBJ2-6 | TRBV19 | - | few | TGTGCCAGTAGTATACCGCGGGATTTGGTCTCTGGGGCCAACGTCCTGACTTTC | CASSIPRDLVSGANVLTF
TRBJ2-5 | TRBV7-3 | - | - | TGTGCCAGCAGCCTGACATACTCAGAGACCCAGTACTTC | CASSLTYSETQYF
TRBJ2-4 | TRBV11-2 | - | - | TGTGCCAGCAGCGACCGCGGTTGGTACATTCAGTACTTC | CASSDRGWYIQYF
TRBJ1-5 | TRBV4-2 | TRBD1 | - | TGTGCCAGCAGCCAAGGGGGACAGGGTAATCAGCCCCAGCATTTT | CASSQGGQGNQPQHF
TRBJ1-5 | TRBV30 | - | - | TGTGCCTATAAGGGGGTTGATCAGCCCCAGCATTTT | CAYKGVDQPQHF
TRBJ1-1 | TRBV30 | TRBD1 | - | TGTGCCTGGAGTAGGACAGGGAGGACTGAAGCTTTCTTT | CAWSRTGRTEAFF
TRBJ2-3 | TRBV5-1 | TRBD2 | - | TGCGCCAGCAGCTATGGACTAGCGGGAGCCCATACGCAGTATTTT | CASSYGLAGAHTQYF
TRBJ1-4 | TRBV13 | TRBD1 | - | TGTGCCAGCAGCTTAATGGGCGGGGCAGGGGGAGAAAAACTGTTTTTT | CASSLMGGAGGEKLFF
TRBJ2-5 | TRBV25-1 | - | - | TGTGCCAGCAGTGCGACAGGTAGAGTGGAGACCCAGTACTTC | CASSATGRVETQYF
TRBJ1-1 | TRBV1 | - | - | TGCACCAGCAGCCCGATAGAGGTATTGAACACTGAAGCTTTCTTT | CTSSPIEVLNTEAFF
TRBJ1-1 | TRBV5-1 | - | - | TGCGCCAGCAGCTTGGGCGGGGGACGTACTGAAGCTTTCTTT | CASSLGGGRTEAFF
TRBJ2-3 | TRBV27 | TRBD2 | once | TGTGCCAGCCGGACTAGCGGTACCACAGATACGCAGTATTTT | CASRTSGTTDTQYF
TRBJ2-3 | TRBV28 | - | - | TGTGCCAGTGGAGTCGTAACAGATACGCAGTATTTT | CASGVVTDTQYF
TRBJ1-2 | TRBV5-6 | - | - | TGTGCCAGCAGCCTCGCGGGTGTTAACTATGGCTACACCTTC | CASSLAGVNYGYTF
TRBJ2-1 | TRBV10-3 | - | - | TGTGCCATCAGTGATGGCCGATCCTACAATGAGCAGTTCTTC | CAISDGRSYNEQFF
TRBJ1-6 | TRBV5-6 | - | - | TGTGCCAGCAGCTTGGCGGGAGTTAATAATTCACCCCTCCACTTT | CASSLAGVNNSPLHF
TRBJ2-1 | TRBV27 | TRBD2 | once | TGTGCCAGCAGTACCCGGGGTAGCGGGGGGGCCAATGAGCAGTTCTTC | CASSTRGSGGANEQFF
TRBJ1-2 | TRBV14 | - | - | TGTGCCAGCAGCCGCCTACCGGGAGACTATGGCTACACCTTC | CASSRLPGDYGYTF
TRBJ1-4 | TRBV6-6 | - | once | TGTGCCAGCAGTTACCCCCGCCTAACGGATGAAAAACTGTTTTTT | CASSYPRLTDEKLFF
TRBJ1-1 | TRBV7-8 | - | few | TGTGCCAGCAGCTTATTGAGGGTGGCTGAAGCTTTCTTT | CASSLLRVAEAFF
TRBJ1-5 | TRBV7-9 | - | - | TGTGCCAGCAGCTTATTCGCGGGGTCTGGCAATCAGCCCCAGCATTTT | CASSLFAGSGNQPQHF
TRBJ2-2 | TRBV4-1 | - | - | TGCGCCAGTAGTTGGACCGGGGAGCTGTTTTTT | CASSWTGELFF
TRBJ2-2 | TRBV10-1 | - | - | TGCGCCAGCAGTCCGAGCGTTACCGGGGAGCTGTTTTTT | CASSPSVTGELFF
TRBJ2-2 | TRBV5-5 | TRBD1 | - | TGTGCCAGCAGTCCTGGGACAGGGCAGTACACCGGGGAGCTGTTTTTT | CASSPGTGQYTGELFF
TRBJ2-5 | TRBV7-2 | - | - | TGTGCCAGCAGTCCGCCCGGGACTGGCGTTTACGAGACCCAGTACTTC | CASSPPGTGVYETQYF